This TCR beta chain was retrieved from a study of T cells in Graves' hyperthyroidism and ophthalmopathy. Study outcomes and limitations: Blood samples included most of the expanded thyroid clonotypes exceeding 0.001.

The CDR3 regions of TCR beta were amplified from RNA transcripts. HTBI primers drove first-round RT-PCR of the TCR CDR3. TCRdb reanalysed the multiplex PCR reads using MiXCR and keeps one entry per CDR3 protein. The top ten clones hold about 18% of a sample with a few hundred thousand distinct CDR3 sequences, around 15% of them seen once. Lactation, pregnancy, other autoimmune disease or uncontrolled infection led to exclusion of patients. There are 14 residues in the CDR3. Trimming removed 3 bases at V and 6 bases at J, with 15 bases between. Many counts were recorded for this clonotype. The antigen is not known.

The chain uses TRBV12-3 or TRBV12-4 and TRBJ2-7; a possible D gene is TRBD1 (6 bases). Material: blood. The sequence was collected from a woman under 40 with Graves' ophthalmopathy. CDR3 DNA: TGTGCCAGCAGTTTTAACAGGGTGAAAGTCGAGCAGTACTTC. It specifies CASSFNRVKVEQYF.